The present TCR beta chain was sequenced within a study of regulatory T cells in long-lasting Graves disease. Study details: Antithyroid drug use was under 3 months in newly diagnosed Graves' patients. Study observations and caveats: Segments TRBV28, TRBJ1-2 and TRBJ2-5 showed preferential usage in persistent disease.

Germline assignment: CDR1 SEHNR and CDR2 FQNEAQ (reference sequence). V was pared by 5 bases and J by 9 bases, with 14 bases between. The CDR3 is 12 residues long. In this sample, this clonotype turned up a few times. Its specificity is unknown. The sample's time point: newly diagnosed GD, antithyroid drugs for less than 3 months. TCR sequences were obtained from RNA taken from PBMCs. Researchers made TCR beta libraries by using iRepertoire HTBI primers and running Arm-PCR on CDR3 regions. TCRdb fed the multiplex PCR reads into MiXCR, producing one record per CDR3 protein. The table lists fewer than 500,000 distinct CDR3 sequences, under 20% of them singletons. These same records also appear under a second study, on T cells in Graves' hyperthyroidism and ophthalmopathy. From that second work: No progression to ophthalmopathy during 18 months of follow-up defined stable disease.

This clonotype was sampled from a man between 40 and 49 years old with Graves disease. Sequenced material: peripheral blood mononuclear cells (PBMCs), taken at new diagnosis, from a patient treated with antithyroid drugs. The gene calls are TRBV7-9 and TRBJ2-7, with D unresolved. CDR3 loop: CASSPSAPAQYF. CDR3 nucleotide sequence: TGTGCCAGCAGCCCCTCGGCCCCGGCGCAGTACTTC.